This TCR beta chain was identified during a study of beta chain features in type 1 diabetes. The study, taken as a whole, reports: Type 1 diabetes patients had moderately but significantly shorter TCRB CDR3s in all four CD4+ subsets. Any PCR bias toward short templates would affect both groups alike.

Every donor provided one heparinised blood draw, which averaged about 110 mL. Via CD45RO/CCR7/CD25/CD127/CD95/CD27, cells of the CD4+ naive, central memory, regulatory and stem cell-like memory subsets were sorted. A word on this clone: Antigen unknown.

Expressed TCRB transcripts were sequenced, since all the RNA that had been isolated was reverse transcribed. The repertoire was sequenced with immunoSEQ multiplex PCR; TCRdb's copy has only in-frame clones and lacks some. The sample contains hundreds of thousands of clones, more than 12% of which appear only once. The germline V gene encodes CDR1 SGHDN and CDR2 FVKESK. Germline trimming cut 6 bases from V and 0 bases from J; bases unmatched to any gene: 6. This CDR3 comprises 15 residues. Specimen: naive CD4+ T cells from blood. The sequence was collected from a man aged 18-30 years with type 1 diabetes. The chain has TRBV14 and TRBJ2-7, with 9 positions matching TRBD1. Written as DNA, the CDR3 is TGTGCCAGCAGTCGACAGGGGGTCGTCTCCTACGAGCAGTACTTC. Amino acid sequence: CASSRQGVVSYEQYF.